The 32 T cell receptor beta chains given below trace back to one sample, sequenced in a study of blood T cell repertoires in COVID-19. Here immunoSEQ multiplex PCR was the method, and the copy in TCRdb shows in-frame clones only, minus some. The data show roughly 460,000 clones, 70% to 90% seen once. Sequenced input: peripheral blood. These receptor sequences come from a young man with COVID-19, enrolled during active disease.

This clone was counted only a few times. The genes are TRBV19 and TRBJ2-2; 8 bases fit TRBD1. The CDR3 is made up of 15 amino acids. V was pared by 5 bases and J by 2 bases, with 4 bases of the junction left unmatched. Per germline, CDR1 LNHDA and CDR2 SQIVND (reference sequence). CDR3 sequence (DNA): TGTGCCAGTAGTCACCCAGGGGGCAACACCGGGGAGCTGTTTTTT. It yields the protein CASSHPGGNTGELFF.

The CDR3 protein is CASGTGGGNQPQHF. CDR3 DNA: TGTGCCAGCGGAACGGGGGGAGGCAATCAGCCCCAGCATTTT. The chain carries TRBV2 and TRBJ1-5; D perhaps matches TRBD1 (5 bases). Germline V gives CDR1 SNHLY, CDR2 FYNNEI. This CDR3 has 14 amino acids. The V end lost 8 bases, the J end lost 2 bases, and 13 bases lay between the germline ends.

The CDR3 is CASSLGGRKPDTQYF. For the CDR3, the DNA is TGTGCCAGCAGTTTAGGCGGGAGAAAACCAGATACGCAGTATTTT. The chain is built from TRBV6-5 and TRBJ2-3; 7 nucleotides agree with TRBD2. The CDR3 is 15 amino acids. In germline, CDR1 is MNHEY, CDR2 SVGAGI. V lost 4 bases, J lost 4 bases, and 8 bases stayed unmatched.

The chain joins TRBV30 to TRBJ2-3; 11 nucleotides line up with TRBD2. The V segment lost 2 bases and the J segment 3 bases; nucleotides outside the gene matches: 7. The CDR3 consists of 16 residues. Germline V lookup: CDR1 GTSNPN, CDR2 SVGIG (reference sequence). In DNA form, the CDR3 reads TGTGCCTGGAGTTTAACTAGCGGGAGTGGAACAGATACGCAGTATTTT. Translation: CAWSLTSGSGTDTQYF.

This rearrangement joins TRBV18 to TRBJ2-7; D perhaps matches TRBD2 (5 bases). Germline CDR1 and CDR2: KGHSH and LQKENI. Trimming removed 3 bases from V and 3 bases from J, with 12 bases in between. The length of the CDR3 is 14 residues. The CDR3 nucleotides are TGTGCCAGCTCACCGCCGTGGGGAGTCTACGAGCAGTACTTC. Its protein product is CASSPPWGVYEQYF. The whole variable domain, remainder taken from reference TRBV18 and TRBJ2-7, is NAGVMQNPRHLVRRRGQEARLRCSPMKGHSHVYWYRQLPEEGLKFMVYLQKENIIDESGMPKERFSAEFPKEGPSILRIQQVVRGDSAAYFCASSPPWGVYEQYFGPGTRLTVT.

With regard to this clone: The same CDR3 is also encoded by other DNA sequences in this sample. This chain connects TRBV11-3 to TRBJ2-3; the D gene is possibly TRBD2 (6 bases). The CDR3 is 15 residues long. The V and J ends lost 5 bases and 0 bases respectively, with 12 bases between them. Germline-derived CDR1 and CDR2 are SGHNT and YENEEA. CDR3 nucleotide sequence: TGTGCCAGCAGCCCGCCCGGGACTAGCACAGATACGCAGTATTTT. Amino acids: CASSPPGTSTDTQYF.

This clone was seen once. This chain uses TRBV5-4 with TRBJ2-3, with TRBD2 matching over 8 bases. The CDR3 extends over 16 amino acids. CDR1 SGHNT and CDR2 YYREEE come from the germline V gene (reference sequence). V trimming: 4 bases; J trimming: 1 base; junction bases outside the gene matches: 8. DNA of the CDR3: TGTGCCAGCAGCCCAAGCGGGAGTCGGGGCACAGATACGCAGTATTTT. Protein sequence: CASSPSGSRGTDTQYF.

J is TRBJ2-2 and V is TRBV9, with 8 bases fitting TRBD2. Germline CDR1 is SGDLS and CDR2 is YYNGEE. V lost 4 bases, J lost 6 bases, and 14 bases stayed unmatched. The CDR3 spans 17 residues. CDR3 DNA: TGTGCCAGCAGCCCAGAGGTGGCGGGGGGCCGGTCCGGGGAGCTGTTTTTT. Translated: CASSPEVAGGRSGELFF.

This clone has only one observation. The V and J genes are TRBV11-2 and TRBJ2-7; D is unresolved. Per germline, CDR1 SGHAT and CDR2 FQNNGV. V was shortened by 3 bases and J by 1 base, with 7 bases between the two germline ends. The CDR3 runs 13 residues. CDR3 DNA sequence: TGTGCCAGCAGCTTCGCCGGTTCCTACGAGCAGTACTTC. Translation: CASSFAGSYEQYF.

The count of this clone is one. The chain recombines TRBV18 with TRBJ1-4, with a possible D match to TRBD1 (5 bases). The CDR3 consists of 15 residues. The germline V and J ends were trimmed by 0 bases and 8 bases, with 13 bases remaining between them. The germline V gene encodes CDR1 KGHSH and CDR2 LQKENI. The CDR3 DNA reads as TGTGCCAGCTCACCACCGGGGCGGAGAGGCGAAAAACTGTTTTTT. It encodes CASSPPGRRGEKLFF.

This chain uses TRBV7-9 with TRBJ1-5; 8 bases agree with TRBD1. The junction had 12 bases not matched to a gene; V was cut back by 5 bases and J by 3 bases. Looked up from germline, CDR1 is SEHNR and CDR2 is FQNEAQ (reference sequence). The CDR3 length is 17 residues. The CDR3 spells CASSRGEGTGSNQPQHF. CDR3 in DNA: TGTGCCAGCAGCCGCGGAGAAGGGACAGGTTCCAATCAGCCCCAGCATTTT.

This clone was seen more than once but under ten times. The chain uses TRBV30 and TRBJ2-7; 11 bases fit TRBD1. Trimming took 0 bases from V and 1 from J; bases not matched to a gene: 2. The CDR3 is made up of 15 amino acids. CDR1 and CDR2 from the germline V gene are GTSNPN and SVGIG (reference sequence). CDR3 in amino acids: CAWSVRDRGSYEQYF. The DNA of the CDR3 is TGTGCCTGGAGTGTACGGGACAGGGGGTCCTACGAGCAGTACTTC.

This rearrangement joins TRBV7-6 to TRBJ2-1; 7 nucleotides agree with TRBD2. The trim removed 0 bases at V and 8 bases at J, leaving 10 bases unmatched. Looked up from germline, CDR1 is SGHVS and CDR2 is FNYEAQ. The CDR3 has 16 residues. In DNA, the CDR3 is TGTGCCAGCAGCTTAGCCGTCGGGGGGAGTAGGGATGAGCAGTTCTTC. The encoded protein is CASSLAVGGSRDEQFF.

This CDR3 is CASRASWGWESNEQFF. The DNA for the CDR3 is TGTGCCAGCAGGGCATCTTGGGGATGGGAGTCCAATGAGCAGTTCTTC. The chain uses TRBV2 and TRBJ2-1; a weak D match, TRBD2 (5 bases). V lost 6 bases and J lost 6, with 21 bases in between. This CDR3 spans 16 amino acids. Germline CDR1 and CDR2: SNHLY and FYNNEI.

V and J are TRBV14 and TRBJ1-1; no clear D gene. V lost 4 bases and J 1 base, leaving 7 bases between the germline ends. CDR1 SGHDN and CDR2 FVKESK come from the germline V gene. The CDR3 contains 13 residues. DNA for the CDR3: TGTGCCAGCAGCCCGTACTGGAACACTGAAGCTTTCTTT. This codes for CASSPYWNTEAFF.

The gene calls are TRBV6-1 and TRBJ2-7, with TRBD2 matching 13 bases. This CDR3 region has 17 residues. V shed 1 base, J shed 1 base, and the junction held 4 bases outside the gene matches. Germline V gives CDR1 MNHNS, CDR2 SASEGT. CDR3 sequence: CASSEGGLAGVSYEQYF. Written as DNA, the CDR3 is TGTGCCAGCAGTGAAGGAGGACTAGCGGGAGTTTCCTACGAGCAGTACTTC.

The chain recombines TRBV6-5 with TRBJ1-1, with unresolved D. The CDR3 spans 13 residues. Per germline, CDR1 MNHEY and CDR2 SVGAGI. The V end lost 5 bases, the J end lost 5 bases, and 12 bases lay between the germline ends. The CDR3 spells CASSLGFRTEAFF. CDR3 DNA sequence: TGTGCCAGCAGTCTCGGGTTTCGGACTGAAGCTTTCTTT.

The J gene is TRBJ1-5, the V gene TRBV15; the D gene is possibly TRBD1 (5 bases). The V and J ends lost 0 bases and 2 bases respectively, with 17 bases between them. This CDR3 has 18 amino acids. Germline assignment: CDR1 LNHNV and CDR2 YYDKDF (reference sequence). The CDR3 sequence is CATSRDRDTRDGNQPQHF. CDR3 nucleotides: TGTGCCACCAGCAGAGATCGAGATACGCGGGACGGCAATCAGCCCCAGCATTTT.

The chain combines TRBV11-2 with TRBJ2-1; 8 nucleotides line up with TRBD2. The germline V gene encodes CDR1 SGHAT and CDR2 FQNNGV. The junction had 24 bases not matched to a gene; V was cut back by 4 bases and J by 16 bases. This CDR3 has 17 residues. CDR3 DNA sequence: TGTGCCAGCAGCTCGAAGCGGGGGCAAGCTCCTACAATGAGCAGTTTCTTC. Amino acids: CASSSKRGQAPTMSSFF.

In its sample, this clone was seen a few times. The same CDR3 arises from other DNA sequences in this sample as well. The rearrangement uses TRBV7-8 and TRBJ2-7; 8 bases align to TRBD1. The CDR3 has 13 residues. The junction had 0 bases not matched to a gene; V was cut back by 1 base and J by 4 bases. Germline CDR1 reads SGHVS; CDR2 reads FQNEAQ. The CDR3 DNA reads TGTGCCAGCAGCTTAGACAGGGGGTACGAGCAGTACTTC. It encodes CASSLDRGYEQYF.

The J gene is TRBJ2-2, the V gene TRBV5-1; 13 bases map to TRBD2. J gave up 8 bases and V 0 bases, and 7 bases lay outside the gene matches. Per germline, CDR1 SGHRS and CDR2 YFSETQ. CDR3 length: 17 residues. The CDR3 nucleotides are TGCGCCAGCAGCTTGGGCCGGACTAGCGGGAGCATGGGGGAGCTGTTTTTT. Residues: CASSLGRTSGSMGELFF.

The V call is TRBV27, the J call TRBJ2-5, with 9 positions matching TRBD2. This CDR3 has 15 residues. Germline-derived CDR1 and CDR2 are MNHEY and SMNVEV (reference sequence). The J segment lost 4 bases and the V segment lost 1 base, leaving 4 bases of the junction unmatched. The CDR3 DNA sequence: TGTGCCAGCAGTTTATATGGACTAGCGTTAGAGACCCAGTACTTC. This encodes CASSLYGLALETQYF.

The rearrangement uses TRBV29-1 and TRBJ1-1; D is ambiguous. V lost 4 bases and J 4 bases, leaving 4 bases between the germline ends. Germline CDR1 is SQVTM and CDR2 is ANQGSEA. The CDR3 spans 10 residues. The CDR3 is CSVAVTEAFF. DNA for the CDR3: TGCAGCGTTGCGGTCACTGAAGCTTTCTTT.

The chain carries TRBV9 and TRBJ1-3, with D maybe TRBD1 (6 bases). Germline V CDR1 and CDR2: SGDLS, YYNGEE. The CDR3 extends over 13 amino acids. V dropped 2 bases and J dropped 4 bases, with 7 bases sitting between them. This CDR3 reads CASSVDRGNTIYF. In DNA, the CDR3 is TGTGCCAGCAGCGTCGACAGGGGAAACACCATATATTTT.

The chain joins TRBV29-1 to TRBJ2-3, with D perhaps matching TRBD2 (5 bases). V shed 2 bases and J shed 1 base, with 7 bases lying between them. The CDR3 length is 13 residues. The germline gives CDR1 SQVTM, CDR2 ANQGSEA. Here the CDR3 DNA reads TGCAGCGTTGAAAACGGGGGCACAGATACGCAGTATTTT. It translates to CSVENGGTDTQYF.

Remarks on this clone: The sample has other DNA sequences that encode this CDR3 too. V gene TRBV2 combines with J gene TRBJ1-5; 8 bases match TRBD1. CDR3 length: 14 residues. CDR1 and CDR2 from the germline V gene are SNHLY and FYNNEI. The trim removed 6 bases at V and 3 bases at J, leaving 4 bases unmatched. The CDR3 region has the DNA TGTGCCAGCAGAGGGACAGGTTCCAATCAGCCCCAGCATTTT. Protein sequence: CASRGTGSNQPQHF.

V and J are TRBV19 and TRBJ2-5; 7 positions match TRBD2. The CDR3 is made up of 19 amino acids. Germline lookup yields CDR1 LNHDA and CDR2 SQIVND (reference sequence). J gave up 2 bases and V 3 bases, and 18 bases lay outside the gene matches. In DNA form, the CDR3 reads TGTGCCAGTAGTATTCGAGGGTCCCCGCAGGGAGGGATACAAGAGACCCAGTACTTC. This gives the protein CASSIRGSPQGGIQETQYF.

V is TRBV11-3 and J is TRBJ2-7; TRBD1 might be the D (5 bases). V was trimmed by 3 bases and J by 3 bases, leaving 6 bases between them. Per the germline V gene, CDR1 is SGHNT and CDR2 is YENEEA. The CDR3 contains 12 residues. Here the CDR3 reads CASSLDIYEQYF. Written as DNA, the CDR3 is TGTGCCAGCAGCTTGGACATCTACGAGCAGTACTTC.

V is TRBV11-3 and J is TRBJ2-2; D remains ambiguous. Per germline, CDR1 SGHNT and CDR2 YENEEA. The CDR3 is made up of 12 amino acids. The V end was cut by 1 base, the J end by 13 bases, with 10 bases between. The CDR3 reads CASSLGPGALFF. CDR3 DNA: TGTGCCAGCAGCTTAGGACCGGGTGCGCTGTTTTTT.

CDR3 coding DNA: TGTGCCAGCAAAGAACAGGGGGCATGGGATACGCAGTATTTT. Translation gives CASKEQGAWDTQYF. The chain employs TRBV2 and TRBJ2-3; TRBD1 aligns across 9 bases. V was clipped by 7 bases and J by 6 bases; unmatched bases: 8. The CDR3 loop spans 14 amino acids. The V gene's germline CDR1 is SNHLY and CDR2 FYNNEI.

The chain recombines TRBV9 with TRBJ2-3; 11 nucleotides agree with TRBD2. With 2 bases clipped from V and 2 bases from J, the junction kept 1 base outside the gene matches. This CDR3 contains 15 residues. Per the germline V gene, CDR1 is SGDLS and CDR2 is YYNGEE. The CDR3 protein is CASSVSGGVTDTQYF. In DNA, the CDR3 is TGTGCCAGCAGCGTTAGCGGGGGGGTCACAGATACGCAGTATTTT.

This chain connects TRBV4-1 to TRBJ2-7, with 15 bases lining up with TRBD2. This CDR3 comprises 17 residues. In germline, CDR1 is MGHRA, CDR2 YSYEKL. Trimming at V came to 4 bases and at J to 2 bases, leaving 6 bases not matched to a gene. CDR3 sequence (DNA): TGCGCCAGCAGCCTGGGACTAGCGGGGGGCCAGACCTACGAGCAGTACTTC. Its protein product is CASSLGLAGGQTYEQYF.